These 2 T cell receptor beta chains came from one sample sequenced in a study of identical twins. TCRdb re-derived calls from the 5' RACE reads in MiXCR, one entry per CDR3 protein. The data show approximately 890,000 distinct CDR3 sequences, with around 12% seen just once and roughly 1.6% held by the top ten. This sample also belongs to another study, concerning yellow fever vaccine responses in identical twins.

Sequencing was done on a sample of PBMCs. These receptors originate from a woman aged 18 to 35 in good health.

Only a few counts were recorded for this clonotype. The chain employs TRBV7-8 and TRBJ2-2; tentatively, D is TRBD2 (6 bases). CDR1 is SGHVS and CDR2 is FQNEAQ in the germline V gene. Trimming stripped 1 base from V and 8 bases from J, with 14 bases between. This CDR3 contains 15 residues. DNA for the CDR3: TGTGCCAGCAGCTTAGGAGAGCGGCGGGGTGGGGAGCTGTTTTTT. Protein: CASSLGERRGGELFF. Full variable domain (outside the CDR3, taken from reference TRBV7-8 and TRBJ2-2): GAGVSQSPRYKVAKRGQDVALRCDPISGHVSLFWYQQALGQGPEFLTYFQNEAQLDKSGLPSDRFFAERPEGSVSTLKIQRTQQEDSAVYLCASSLGERRGGELFFGEGSRLTVL.

This sequence joins TRBV20-1 and TRBJ1-5; TRBD1 aligns across 7 bases. The germline gives CDR1 DFQATT, CDR2 SNEGSKA (reference sequence). The CDR3 sequence is 13 residues long. The V segment lost 5 bases and the J segment 4 bases; nucleotides outside the gene matches: 5. CDR3: CSAVDRPNQPQHF. DNA of the CDR3: TGCAGTGCTGTGGACAGGCCTAATCAGCCCCAGCATTTT.